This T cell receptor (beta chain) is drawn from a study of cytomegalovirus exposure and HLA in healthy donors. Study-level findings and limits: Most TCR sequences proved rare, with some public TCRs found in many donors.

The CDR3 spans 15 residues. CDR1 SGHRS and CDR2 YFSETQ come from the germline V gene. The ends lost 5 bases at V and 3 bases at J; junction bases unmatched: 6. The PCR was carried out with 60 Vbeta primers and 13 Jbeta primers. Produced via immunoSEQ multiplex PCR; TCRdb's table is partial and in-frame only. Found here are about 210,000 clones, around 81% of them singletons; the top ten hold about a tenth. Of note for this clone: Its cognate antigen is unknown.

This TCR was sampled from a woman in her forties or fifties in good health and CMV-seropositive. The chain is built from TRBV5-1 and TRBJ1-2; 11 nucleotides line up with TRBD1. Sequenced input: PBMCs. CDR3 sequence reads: CASRYGTGGDYGYTF. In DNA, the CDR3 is TGCGCCAGCAGATACGGGACAGGGGGAGACTATGGCTACACCTTC.